This TCR beta chain was sequenced in a study of vaccination effects on CD4 cells after COVID-19. Study-wide points: Vaccine-induced clones in healthy vaccinees cross-reacted with common cold coronaviruses in only 1 of 255 cases. The study found marked clonal contraction of infection- and vaccine-induced clones late after vaccination.

This CDR3 is built from 15 residues. V lost 0 bases to trimming and J lost 4 bases, with 13 bases between them. The germline V gene encodes CDR1 LGHNA and CDR2 YSLEER. Pools of viral peptides were used by the ViraFEST assay to expand antigen-specific CD4+ T cells ahead of sequencing. Cultured cells yielded isolated CD4+ T cells after around 9 days. None of these healthy vaccinees had been infected with SARS-CoV-2 before vaccination. With regard to this clone: Antigen: not known.

The repertoire was sequenced with immunoSEQ multiplex PCR; TCRdb's copy has only in-frame clones and lacks some. The sample contains some 28,000 clones, about 80% of which appear only once. The sample consisted of CD4+ T cells from PBMCs cultured with SARS-CoV-2 spike peptides, taken before COVID-19 vaccination. This receptor was taken from a human donor who received a COVID-19 vaccine. The rearrangement joins TRBV4-3 to TRBJ2-7, with D uncertain. This chain's CDR3 is CASSQEWTSGYEQYF. CDR3 sequence (DNA): TGCGCCAGCAGCCAAGAATGGACCTCCGGGTACGAGCAGTACTTC.